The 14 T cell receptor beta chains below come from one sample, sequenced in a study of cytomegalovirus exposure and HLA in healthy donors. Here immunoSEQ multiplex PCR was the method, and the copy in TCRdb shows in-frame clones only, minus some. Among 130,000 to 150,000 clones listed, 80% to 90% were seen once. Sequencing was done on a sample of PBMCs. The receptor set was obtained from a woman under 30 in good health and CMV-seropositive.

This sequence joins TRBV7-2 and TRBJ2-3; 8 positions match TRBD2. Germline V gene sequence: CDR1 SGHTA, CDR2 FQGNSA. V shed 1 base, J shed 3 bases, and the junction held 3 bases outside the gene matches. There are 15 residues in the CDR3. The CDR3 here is CASSLVAGRTDTQYF. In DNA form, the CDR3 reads TGTGCCAGCAGCTTAGTAGCGGGAAGGACAGATACGCAGTATTTT. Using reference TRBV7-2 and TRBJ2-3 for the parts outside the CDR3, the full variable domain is GAGVSQSPSNKVTEKGKDVELRCDPISGHTALYWYRQSLGQGLEFLIYFQGNSAPDKSGLPSDRFSAERTGGSVSTLTIQRTQQEDSAVYLCASSLVAGRTDTQYFGPGTRLTVL.

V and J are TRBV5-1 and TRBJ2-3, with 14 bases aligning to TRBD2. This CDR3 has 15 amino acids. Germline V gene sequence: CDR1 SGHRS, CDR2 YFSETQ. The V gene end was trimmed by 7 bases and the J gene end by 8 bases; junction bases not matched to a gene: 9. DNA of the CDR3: TGCGCCAGCTCCCTGACTAGCGGGAGGGCCGGTACGCAGTATTTT. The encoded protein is CASSLTSGRAGTQYF. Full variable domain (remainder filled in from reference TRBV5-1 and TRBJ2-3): KAGVTQTPRYLIKTRGQQVTLSCSPISGHRSVSWYQQTPGQGLQFLFEYFSETQRNKGNFPGRFSGRQFSNSRSEMNVSTLELGDSALYLCASSLTSGRAGTQYFGPGTRLTVL.

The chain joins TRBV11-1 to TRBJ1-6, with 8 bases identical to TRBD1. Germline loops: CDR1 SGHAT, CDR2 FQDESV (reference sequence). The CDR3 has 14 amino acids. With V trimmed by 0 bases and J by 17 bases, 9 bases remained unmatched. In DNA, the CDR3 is TGTGCCAGCAGCTTAGCACTGGACAGGGCTTCGGTCCACTTT. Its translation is CASSLALDRASVHF.

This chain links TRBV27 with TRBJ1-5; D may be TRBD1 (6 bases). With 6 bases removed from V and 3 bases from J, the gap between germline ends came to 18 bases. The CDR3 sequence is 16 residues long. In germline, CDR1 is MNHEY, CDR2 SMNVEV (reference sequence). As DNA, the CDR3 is TGTGCCAGCAGCCCCAGGGGCCCGGGAAACAATCAGCCCCAGCATTTT. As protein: CASSPRGPGNNQPQHF.

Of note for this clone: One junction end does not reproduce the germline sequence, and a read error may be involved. Written as DNA, the CDR3 is TGTGCCAGCAGCTTGAACAGCCACCCCCAACAGACCCAGTACTTC. It encodes CASSLNSHPQQTQYF. V gene TRBV5-4 combines with J gene TRBJ2-5; D is uncertain. The CDR3 runs to 15 residues. Germline V gene data show CDR1 as SGHNT and CDR2 as YYREEE (reference sequence).

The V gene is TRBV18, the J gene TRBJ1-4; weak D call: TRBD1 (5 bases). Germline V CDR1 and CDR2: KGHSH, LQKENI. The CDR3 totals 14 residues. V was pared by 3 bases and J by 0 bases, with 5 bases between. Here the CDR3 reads CASSPTATNEKLFF. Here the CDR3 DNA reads TGTGCCAGCTCACCGACAGCAACTAATGAAAAACTGTTTTTT. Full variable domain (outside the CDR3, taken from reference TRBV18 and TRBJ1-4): NAGVMQNPRHLVRRRGQEARLRCSPMKGHSHVYWYRQLPEEGLKFMVYLQKENIIDESGMPKERFSAEFPKEGPSILRIQQVVRGDSAAYFCASSPTATNEKLFFGSGTQLSVL.

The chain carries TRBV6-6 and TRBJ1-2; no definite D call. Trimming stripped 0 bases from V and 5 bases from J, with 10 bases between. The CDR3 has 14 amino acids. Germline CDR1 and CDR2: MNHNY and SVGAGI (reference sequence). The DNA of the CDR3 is TGTGCCAGCAGTTACTCGGGAGGGAGGTATGGCTACACCTTC. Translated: CASSYSGGRYGYTF.

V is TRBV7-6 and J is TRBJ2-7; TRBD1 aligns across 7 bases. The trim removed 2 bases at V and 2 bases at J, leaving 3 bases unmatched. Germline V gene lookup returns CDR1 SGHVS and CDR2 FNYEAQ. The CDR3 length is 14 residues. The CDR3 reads CASSLRGRPYEQYF. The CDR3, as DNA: TGTGCCAGCAGCTTAAGGGGGCGTCCCTACGAGCAGTACTTC. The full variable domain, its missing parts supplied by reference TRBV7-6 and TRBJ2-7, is GAGVSQSPRYKVTKRGQDVALRCDPISGHVSLYWYRQALGQGPEFLTYFNYEAQQDKSGLPNDRFSAERPEGSISTLTIQRTEQRDSAMYRCASSLRGRPYEQYFGPGTRLTVT.

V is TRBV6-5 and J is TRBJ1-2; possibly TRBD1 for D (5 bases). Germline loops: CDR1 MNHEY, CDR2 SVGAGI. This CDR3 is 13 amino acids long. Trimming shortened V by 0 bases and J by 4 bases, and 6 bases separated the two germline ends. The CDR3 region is CASSYSQVYGYTF. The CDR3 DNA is TGTGCCAGCAGTTACTCACAGGTCTATGGCTACACCTTC.

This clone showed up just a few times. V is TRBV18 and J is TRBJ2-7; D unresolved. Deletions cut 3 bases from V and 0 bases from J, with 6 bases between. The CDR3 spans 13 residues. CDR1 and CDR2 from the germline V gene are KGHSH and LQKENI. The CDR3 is CASSPASSYEQYF. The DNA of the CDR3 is TGTGCCAGCTCACCGGCAAGCTCCTACGAGCAGTACTTC.

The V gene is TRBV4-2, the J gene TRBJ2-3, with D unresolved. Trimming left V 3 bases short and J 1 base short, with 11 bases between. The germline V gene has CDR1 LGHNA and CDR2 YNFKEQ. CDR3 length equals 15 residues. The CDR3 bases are TGTGCCAGCAGCCAGAAACAAGGAGGCACAGATACGCAGTATTTT. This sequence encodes CASSQKQGGTDTQYF.

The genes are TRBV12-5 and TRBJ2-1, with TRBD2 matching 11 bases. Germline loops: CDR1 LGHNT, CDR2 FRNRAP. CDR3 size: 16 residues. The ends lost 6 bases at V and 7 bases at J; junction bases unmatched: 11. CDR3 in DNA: TGTGCTAGTGGCCGCGCGACTAGCGGGATAGGGAATGAGCAGTTCTTC. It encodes CASGRATSGIGNEQFF.

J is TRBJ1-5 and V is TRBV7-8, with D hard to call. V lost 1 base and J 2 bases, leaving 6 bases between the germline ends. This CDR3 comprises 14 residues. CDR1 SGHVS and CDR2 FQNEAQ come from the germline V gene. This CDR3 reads CASSLDQGNQPQHF. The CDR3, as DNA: TGTGCCAGCAGCTTAGACCAGGGCAATCAGCCCCAGCATTTT.

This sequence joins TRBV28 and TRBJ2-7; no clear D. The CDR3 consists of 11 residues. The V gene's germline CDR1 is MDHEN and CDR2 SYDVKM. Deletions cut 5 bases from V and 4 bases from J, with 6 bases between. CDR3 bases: TGTGCCAGCAGTCGTCGTTACGAGCAGTACTTC. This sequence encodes CASSRRYEQYF.